Presented here are 22 T cell receptor beta chains from one specimen sequenced in a study of blood T cells in healthy people across ages. A J-beta primer mix and a sample-barcoded 5' primer were used in a second PCR of roughly 7 to 12 cycles. TCRdb used MiXCR to reprocess the 5' RACE reads, holding one entry per CDR3 protein. Of 650,000 to 900,000 distinct CDR3 sequences listed, approximately 59% are singletons. Sequenced sample: blood. The receptors were sampled from a man aged 25 to 40 in good health.

As for this clonotype: Compared with germline, one end of the junction differs, possibly owing to a read error. The rearrangement uses TRBV7-2 and TRBJ2-1; D call uncertain. Germline CDR1 is SGHTA and CDR2 is FQGNSA. CDR3 length equals 12 residues. The CDR3 DNA reads TGTGCCAGCGGCTTATTTTACAATGAGCAGTTCTTC. It encodes CASGLFYNEQFF.

The chain couples TRBV18 to TRBJ2-7; tentatively, D is TRBD1 (6 bases). The CDR3 has 16 residues. Trimming took off 3 bases at V and 7 bases at J, with 22 bases between the two ends. Germline loops: CDR1 KGHSH, CDR2 LQKENI. In DNA, the CDR3 is TGTGCCAGCTCACCTACCGGGACATCCTACTACAATGAGCAGTACTTC. It yields the protein CASSPTGTSYYNEQYF.

This clonotype was found a few times. The rearrangement uses TRBV20-1 and TRBJ2-7; 8 nucleotides match TRBD1. The CDR3 totals 14 residues. V was pared by 5 bases and J by 2 bases, with 8 bases of the junction left unmatched. The V gene's germline CDR1 is DFQATT and CDR2 SNEGSKA (reference sequence). CDR3 sequence reads: CSAGTPTGAYEQYF. CDR3 bases: TGCAGTGCTGGGACTCCGACAGGGGCCTACGAGCAGTACTTC.

This chain links TRBV10-3 with TRBJ1-1; D may be TRBD1 (5 bases). Germline CDR1 ENHRY, CDR2 SYGVKD. The CDR3 runs to 13 residues. The V gene lost 6 bases and the J gene lost 5 bases, with 13 bases spanning the gap. DNA for the CDR3: TGTGCCATCAGGGGGCCGGAGGGAACTGAAGCTTTCTTT. Translating it yields CAIRGPEGTEAFF.

The V gene is TRBV20-1, the J gene TRBJ1-2; 9 nucleotides line up with TRBD1. Germline-derived CDR1 and CDR2 are DFQATT and SNEGSKA (reference sequence). The J segment lost 1 base and the V segment lost 4 bases, leaving 10 bases of the junction unmatched. The CDR3 runs to 16 residues. CDR3 sequence reads: CSATGTGSLYNYGYTF. In DNA, the CDR3 is TGCAGTGCTACCGGGACAGGGAGTCTCTATAACTATGGCTACACCTTC.

The chain is built from TRBV5-1 and TRBJ2-7; D possibly corresponds to TRBD1 (5 bases). Germline-derived CDR1 and CDR2 are SGHRS and YFSETQ. Between the trimmed V and J ends, which lost 4 bases and 0 bases, there was a span of 17 bases. The CDR3 has 16 amino acids. DNA for the CDR3: TGCGCCAGCAGCCTCCGCTTAGGGGCGAACTCCTACGAGCAGTACTTC. Translating gives CASSLRLGANSYEQYF.

This clonotype was observed a few times. The J gene is TRBJ2-1, the V gene TRBV4-1, with D hard to call. The DNA end favors TRBJ2-7, so the J call may be wrong. The length of the CDR3 is 13 residues. Germline lookup yields CDR1 MGHRA and CDR2 YSYEKL. The CDR3 sequence is CASSSRALGEQYF. The DNA of the CDR3 is TGCGCCAGCAGCTCACGGGCCCTCGGGGAGCAGTACTTC.

The CDR3 reads CASSQDPGGKETQYF. Here the CDR3 DNA reads TGCGCCAGCAGCCAAGACCCAGGGGGGAAAGAGACCCAGTACTTC. The V and J genes are TRBV4-3 and TRBJ2-5, with a possible D match to TRBD1 (7 bases). The germline V and J ends were trimmed by 0 bases and 3 bases, with 11 bases remaining between them. Germline lookup yields CDR1 LGHNA and CDR2 YSLEER. The CDR3 extends over 15 amino acids.

V is TRBV21-1 and J is TRBJ2-1; TRBD1, the D gene given by the table, was not confirmed from the DNA. TRBV21-1 is an annotated pseudogene. There are 15 residues in the CDR3. DNA for the CDR3: TGTGCCAGCATCGACCAGGGGGGGGGCGTTAATGAGCAGTTCTTC. Its protein product is CASIDQGGGVNEQFF.

V and J are TRBV7-8 and TRBJ1-2, with D unresolved. This CDR3 comprises 15 residues. Germline V lookup: CDR1 SGHVS, CDR2 FQNEAQ. V was clipped by 5 bases and J by 6 bases, with 19 bases between them. The CDR3 reads CASSEFSGSVNGYTF. The DNA for the CDR3 is TGTGCCAGCAGCGAGTTTTCGGGATCGGTGAATGGCTACACCTTC.

This clonotype was counted only a few times. This chain links TRBV29-1 with TRBJ2-5, with D possibly being TRBD1 (5 bases). The germline V gene encodes CDR1 SQVTM and CDR2 ANQGSEA. V was pared by 7 bases and J by 5 bases, with 11 bases between. The CDR3 is 11 residues long. CDR3 bases: TGCAGCGGGGGCGTCGGTGAGACCCAGTACTTC. This sequence encodes CSGGVGETQYF.

This clonotype was counted a few times. The V call is TRBV20-1, the J call TRBJ2-7, with D possibly TRBD2 on 6 matching bases. The J call is in doubt because the DNA end fits TRBJ2-5 better. The V gene's germline CDR1 is DFQATT and CDR2 SNEGSKA (reference sequence). The CDR3 runs 12 residues. The CDR3 reads CSARDLGGTQYF. DNA for the CDR3: TGCAGTGCTAGGGATCTGGGGGGGACCCAGTACTTC.

This chain uses TRBV5-1 with TRBJ2-3; TRBD2 agrees at 15 bases. Germline V CDR1 and CDR2: SGHRS, YFSETQ. This CDR3 contains 19 residues. J gave up 4 bases and V 3 bases, and 12 bases lay outside the gene matches. CDR3 loop: CASSYEPRTSGGASDTQYF. DNA of the CDR3: TGCGCCAGCAGCTACGAACCCCGGACTAGCGGGGGGGCATCAGATACGCAGTATTTT.

The CDR3 sequence is CASRQEDYGYTF. CDR3 nucleotides: TGTGCCAGCAGGCAGGAAGACTATGGCTACACCTTC. The chain uses TRBV27 and TRBJ1-2; unclear D gene. V gave up 6 bases and J gave up 3 bases, with 8 bases separating them. The CDR3 has 12 amino acids. Germline CDR1 MNHEY, CDR2 SMNVEV (reference sequence).

The chain couples TRBV20-1 to TRBJ2-5; TRBD1 matches at 11 bases. J was trimmed by 2 bases and V by 6 bases; bases with no gene match: 8. The CDR3 has 15 residues. Germline V gene lookup returns CDR1 DFQATT and CDR2 SNEGSKA (reference sequence). The CDR3 here is CSALPGTGGQETQYF. The CDR3 DNA follows: TGCAGTGCCCTCCCAGGGACAGGGGGGCAAGAGACCCAGTACTTC.

The J gene is TRBJ2-5, the V gene TRBV20-1; 14 bases fit TRBD2. CDR3 length: 15 residues. The germline V gene encodes CDR1 DFQATT and CDR2 SNEGSKA (reference sequence). J lost 5 bases, V lost 1 base, and 3 bases had no gene match. For the CDR3, the DNA is TGCAGTGCTAGAGGACTAGCGGGGGGGCGCGAGACCCAGTACTTC. Encoded protein: CSARGLAGGRETQYF.

The chain uses TRBV9 and TRBJ2-5; 7 bases agree with TRBD2. Germline-derived CDR1 and CDR2 are SGDLS and YYNGEE. This CDR3 spans 14 amino acids. Germline trimming cut 3 bases from V and 1 base from J; bases unmatched to any gene: 3. The CDR3 protein is CASSALAVQETQYF. As DNA, the CDR3 is TGTGCCAGCAGCGCGCTAGCGGTCCAAGAGACCCAGTACTTC.

The table lists this clonotype with a count of one. The chain couples TRBV6-1 to TRBJ1-1, with D hard to call. The CDR3 contains 16 residues. CDR1 is MNHNS, CDR2 SASEGT, per germline. The V end was cut by 4 bases, the J end by 1 base, with 16 bases between. CDR3 region: CASSGIERLENTEAFF. In DNA, the CDR3 is TGTGCCAGCAGTGGTATTGAGAGACTGGAGAACACTGAAGCTTTCTTT.

For this clonotype: This may arise from a read error, as a much more abundant clone is one base away. The gene calls are TRBV7-2 and TRBJ2-4; 8 nucleotides agree with TRBD1. The J call may be mistaken, given a closer DNA end match to TRBJ2-5. The CDR3 is 13 residues long. Germline V gives CDR1 SGHTA, CDR2 FQGNSA. The CDR3 nucleotides are TGTGCCAGCAGCCCCGACAGGGGACAGACCCAGTACTTC. This sequence encodes CASSPDRGQTQYF.

The V and J genes are TRBV6-6 and TRBJ2-7, with D possibly matching TRBD2 (6 bases). The CDR3 has 16 residues. The germline V gene encodes CDR1 MNHNY and CDR2 SVGAGI (reference sequence). V lost 2 bases to trimming and J lost 0 bases, with 14 bases between them. The CDR3, as DNA: TGTGCCAGCAGTTACGACCGGAGGGGAACCTCCTACGAGCAGTACTTC. This sequence encodes CASSYDRRGTSYEQYF.

This rearrangement joins TRBV9 to TRBJ2-5; TRBD2 agrees at 10 bases. Trimming took 6 bases from V and 0 from J; bases not matched to a gene: 5. There are 15 residues in the CDR3. Germline V gene lookup returns CDR1 SGDLS and CDR2 YYNGEE. The CDR3 DNA reads as TGTGCCAGCAACCTAGCGGGGGTGAACCAAGAGACCCAGTACTTC. It codes for CASNLAGVNQETQYF.

This clonotype was seen more than once but under ten times. The gene calls are TRBV28 and TRBJ2-1; tentative D call: TRBD1 (6 bases). Germline CDR1 reads MDHEN; CDR2 reads SYDVKM. V lost 4 bases and J lost 1, with 11 bases in between. This CDR3 has 15 amino acids. Here the CDR3 reads CASSSPGQSYNEQFF. CDR3 DNA: TGTGCCAGCAGTTCCCCCGGACAGTCCTACAATGAGCAGTTCTTC.